One sample yielded the 18 T cell receptor beta chains listed below, sequenced in a study of T-cell memory formation after mild COVID-19. TCRdb redid the calling of the 5' RACE reads with MiXCR, one entry per CDR3 protein. The data show 500,000 to 650,000 distinct CDR3 sequences, roughly 22% seen once. Sequenced material: PBMCs or a T cell subset sorted from them (not recorded which). The receptors derive from an adult woman who had mild COVID-19 (a few samples of this study predate the infection). Cell type and time point are not known.

This clonotype was seen just once. The CDR3 spells CASSVGPGTVNYEQYF. As DNA, the CDR3 is TGTGCCAGCAGCGTCGGCCCCGGGACAGTGAACTACGAGCAGTACTTC. The chain is built from TRBV9 and TRBJ2-7, with 7 nucleotides matching TRBD1. The length of the CDR3 is 16 residues. Germline CDR1 and CDR2: SGDLS and YYNGEE. V lost 2 bases, J lost 3 bases, and 11 bases stayed unmatched.

The chain links TRBV9 to TRBJ2-2, with D perhaps TRBD1 or TRBD2 (6 bases each). In germline, CDR1 is SGDLS, CDR2 YYNGEE. The CDR3 loop spans 14 amino acids. Deletions cut 0 bases from V and 6 bases from J, with 9 bases between. The CDR3 spells CASSVAGGPGELFF. The CDR3 DNA reads as TGTGCCAGCAGCGTAGCTGGGGGGCCCGGGGAGCTGTTTTTT.

The genes are TRBV6-2 or TRBV6-3 and TRBJ2-1; 7 positions match TRBD2. The V gene end was trimmed by 5 bases and the J gene end by 8 bases; junction bases not matched to a gene: 15. The CDR3 spans 16 residues. The germline V gene has CDR1 MNHEY and CDR2 SVGEGT. As DNA, the CDR3 is TGTGCCAGCAGTCCCCATACCGGCGGGAGACGGGATGAGCAGTTCTTC. This codes for CASSPHTGGRRDEQFF.

The chain carries TRBV5-5 and TRBJ1-6, with D unresolved. Germline V CDR1 and CDR2: SGHKS, YYEKEE (reference sequence). Trimming removed 4 bases at V and 8 bases at J, with 13 bases between. The CDR3 length is 14 residues. The CDR3 protein is CASSQHMEDSPLHF. The CDR3 bases are TGTGCCAGCAGCCAACACATGGAAGATTCACCCCTCCACTTT.

V is TRBV29-1 and J is TRBJ2-1; D is possibly TRBD2 (6 bases). The CDR3 has 14 residues. V lost 4 bases and J 0 bases, leaving 10 bases between the germline ends. Germline assignment: CDR1 SQVTM and CDR2 ANQGSEA. CDR3 amino acids: CSVAVGSSYNEQFF. The CDR3 DNA follows: TGCAGCGTTGCGGTCGGGAGCTCCTACAATGAGCAGTTCTTC.

This chain links TRBV2 with TRBJ2-4, with TRBD2 as a possible D gene (5 bases). The CDR3 is made up of 13 amino acids. Germline values: CDR1 SNHLY, CDR2 FYNNEI. The V and J ends lost 5 bases and 7 bases respectively, with 12 bases between them. As DNA, the CDR3 is TGTGCCAGCAGTCGGAGGTCCACCAACATTCAGTACTTC. It translates to CASSRRSTNIQYF. Filled out from reference TRBV2 and TRBJ2-4, the complete variable domain reads EPEVTQTPSHQVTQMGQEVILRCVPISNHLYFYWYRQILGQKVEFLVSFYNNEISEKSEIFDDQFSVERPDGSNFTLKIRSTKLEDSAMYFCASSRRSTNIQYFGAGTRLSVL.

This clonotype was picked up a small number of times. The chain links TRBV5-1 to TRBJ2-7; D call uncertain. This CDR3 comprises 14 residues. V lost 1 base and J lost 2, with 10 bases in between. The germline CDR1 and CDR2 sequences are SGHRS and YFSETQ. In DNA form, the CDR3 reads TGCGCCAGCAGCTTGTTTGTAGGGACCTACGAGCAGTACTTC. It is translated as CASSLFVGTYEQYF.

This clonotype was seen more than once but under ten times. This chain connects TRBV7-2 to TRBJ1-1, with D unclear. Trimming pared 1 base from V and 8 bases from J, leaving 11 bases between. Germline CDR1 SGHTA, CDR2 FQGNSA. The CDR3 has 13 amino acids. CDR3 DNA: TGTGCCAGCAGCTTAGACCCCTCCGACGAAGCTTTCTTT. Translating gives CASSLDPSDEAFF.

The table lists this clonotype with a few counts. The chain combines TRBV5-1 with TRBJ2-7; D not certain. Trimming pared 2 bases from V and 0 bases from J, leaving 9 bases between. The CDR3 is 14 residues long. Germline CDR1 and CDR2: SGHRS and YFSETQ. The CDR3 is CASSFNPSSYEQYF. The DNA of the CDR3 is TGCGCCAGCAGCTTCAATCCCTCCTCCTACGAGCAGTACTTC.

The CDR3 sequence: CASSHRKPGLAGIYNEQFF. In DNA form, the CDR3 reads TGCGCCAGCAGCCACAGAAAACCGGGACTAGCGGGTATATACAATGAGCAGTTCTTC. This chain links TRBV4-3 with TRBJ2-1, with TRBD2 matching over 12 bases. The V gene's germline CDR1 is LGHNA and CDR2 YSLEER. The J segment lost 4 bases and the V segment lost 3 bases, leaving 13 bases of the junction unmatched. This CDR3 contains 19 residues.

This clonotype showed up just a few times. V gene TRBV20-1 combines with J gene TRBJ2-7, with D perhaps matching TRBD1 (5 bases). V was pared by 2 bases and J by 7 bases, with 18 bases between. This CDR3 is built from 14 residues. Germline CDR1 reads DFQATT; CDR2 reads SNEGSKA (reference sequence). CDR3 sequence: CSARLWGKEREQYF. The CDR3 coding sequence is TGCAGTGCTAGATTGTGGGGCAAGGAGAGGGAGCAGTACTTC.

This chain links TRBV10-1 with TRBJ2-1, with 11 bases that match TRBD2. V gave up 7 bases and J gave up 2 bases; unmatched junction bases: 7. Per germline, CDR1 WNHNN and CDR2 SYGVQD (reference sequence). The CDR3 is made up of 16 amino acids. The CDR3 DNA is TGCGCCAGCAAACTAGCGGGAGTAGAGACCTACAATGAGCAGTTCTTC. Amino acids: CASKLAGVETYNEQFF.

This clonotype was recorded a few times. The chain uses TRBV3-2 and TRBJ2-5; the table's D call TRBD1 went unverified against the DNA. TRBV3-2 is tagged as a pseudogene. This CDR3 is 19 amino acids long. The CDR3 reads CASSHIQGRIFDRKETQYF. For the CDR3, the DNA is TGTGCCAGCAGCCATATTCAGGGGAGAATTTTCGATCGGAAAGAGACCCAGTACTTC.

V gene TRBV5-1 combines with J gene TRBJ1-1; D is uncertain. V was trimmed by 1 base and J by 1 base, leaving 11 bases between them. The length of the CDR3 is 15 residues. The V gene's germline CDR1 is SGHRS and CDR2 YFSETQ. This CDR3 is CASSLRDPKNTEAFF. In nucleotides, the CDR3 is TGCGCCAGCAGCTTGCGAGACCCGAAGAACACTGAAGCTTTCTTT.

The rearrangement joins TRBV7-6 to TRBJ2-1; D uncertain. The V gene's germline CDR1 is SGHVS and CDR2 FNYEAQ. Trimming shortened V by 4 bases and J by 3 bases, and 10 bases separated the two germline ends. The CDR3 runs 14 residues. The CDR3 coding sequence is TGTGCCAGCAGCTCAGGACCCAGCTACAATGAGCAGTTCTTC. Amino acids: CASSSGPSYNEQFF.

The chain has TRBV7-2 and TRBJ2-7; D gene ambiguous. CDR1 is SGHTA and CDR2 is FQGNSA in the germline V gene. The CDR3 is 12 amino acids. Trimming took 1 base from V and 5 from J, leaving 6 bases between them. CDR3 protein: CASSLGWNEQYF. CDR3 coding DNA: TGTGCCAGCAGCTTAGGCTGGAACGAGCAGTACTTC.

This clonotype has a handful of counts. The chain carries TRBV7-9 and TRBJ1-5, with D tentatively TRBD1 (6 bases). Germline V gene sequence: CDR1 SEHNR, CDR2 FQNEAQ (reference sequence). V lost 4 bases, J lost 11 bases, and 15 bases lay in between. CDR3 length: 13 residues. CDR3 coding DNA: TGTGCCAGCAGCTCCCCTACGACAGGCACCCAGCATTTT. This codes for CASSSPTTGTQHF.

The chain couples TRBV20-1 to TRBJ2-3; the D is unclear. Germline-derived CDR1 and CDR2 are DFQATT and SNEGSKA (reference sequence). V lost 6 bases, J lost 5 bases, and 21 bases lay in between. The CDR3 contains 15 residues. As DNA, the CDR3 is TGCAGTGCGAGGCCCGAGCCCCCGGAAAGAGATACGCAGTATTTT. It codes for CSARPEPPERDTQYF.